This T cell receptor beta chain was recovered during a study of blood T cell repertoires in COVID-19. Study background: PBMCs, B-cell-depleted T cells, or T cells provided the cDNA or gDNA that made up the material.

Patients of the Seattle cohort, enrolled during active infection, were followed longitudinally. As handled by the study authors: Nucleated cell counts were estimated from reference gene primer amplification. Sequencing was performed with immunoSEQ multiplex PCR; in TCRdb, only in-frame clones are kept and a portion is missing. V and J calls and clone size come straight from that table; D and trimming were deduced from the DNA. The profile shows tens of thousands of clones, about 76% of them singletons. The clonotype originates from a woman older than 75 with COVID-19, enrolled during active disease. The sequencing input was peripheral blood.

CDR3 DNA: TGTGCCAGTAGTATAGAGACTAGCGGGGGGAAGGCGCAGTATTTT. Translated: CASSIETSGGKAQYF. The chain employs TRBV19 and TRBJ2-3; 13 bases are a match to TRBD2. In germline, CDR1 is LNHDA, CDR2 SQIVND (reference sequence). Germline trimming cut 0 bases from V and 10 bases from J; bases unmatched to any gene: 4. The CDR3 sequence is 15 residues long.